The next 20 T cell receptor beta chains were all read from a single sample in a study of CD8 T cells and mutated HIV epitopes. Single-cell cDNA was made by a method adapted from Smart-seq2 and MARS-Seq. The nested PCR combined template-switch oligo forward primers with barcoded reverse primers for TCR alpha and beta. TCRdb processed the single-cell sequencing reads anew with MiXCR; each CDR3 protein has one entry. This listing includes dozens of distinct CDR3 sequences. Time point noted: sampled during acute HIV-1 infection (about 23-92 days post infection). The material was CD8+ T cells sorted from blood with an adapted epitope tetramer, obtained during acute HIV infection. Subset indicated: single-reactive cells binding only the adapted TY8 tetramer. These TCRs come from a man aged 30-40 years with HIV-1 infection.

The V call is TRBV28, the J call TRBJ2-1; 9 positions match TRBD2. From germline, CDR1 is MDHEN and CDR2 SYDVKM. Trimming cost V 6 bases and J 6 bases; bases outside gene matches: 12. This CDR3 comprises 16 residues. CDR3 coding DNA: TGTGCCAGCAGCCGCGGGGAACTAGCGGGTTTCAATGAGCAGTTCTTC. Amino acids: CASSRGELAGFNEQFF.

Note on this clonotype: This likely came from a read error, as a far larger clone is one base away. CDR3 DNA: TGTGCCAGCAACCGCGCCGGGACAGGGATCTACGAGCAGTACTTC. Protein sequence: CASNRAGTGIYEQYF. This chain uses TRBV9 with TRBJ2-7; 9 nucleotides match TRBD1. The germline V gene encodes CDR1 SGDLS and CDR2 YYNGEE. The CDR3 totals 15 residues. V gave up 6 bases and J gave up 3 bases; unmatched junction bases: 10.

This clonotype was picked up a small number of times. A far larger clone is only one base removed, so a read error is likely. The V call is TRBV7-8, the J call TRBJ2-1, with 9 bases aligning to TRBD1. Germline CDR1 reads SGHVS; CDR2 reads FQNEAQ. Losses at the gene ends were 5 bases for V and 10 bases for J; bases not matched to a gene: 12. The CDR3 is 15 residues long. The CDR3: CASSRAGTGIYEQFF. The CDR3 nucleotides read TGTGCCAGCAGCCGCGCCGGGACAGGGATCTACGAGCAGTTCTTC.

The chain's CDR3 is CASSSKAPGLATDEQFF. The CDR3 nucleotides read TGTGCCAGCAGTTCCAAGGCCCCGGGACTAGCGACGGATGAGCAGTTCTTC. This chain uses TRBV28 with TRBJ2-1; TRBD2 aligns across 10 bases. With V trimmed by 4 bases and J by 8 bases, 14 bases remained unmatched. Germline loops: CDR1 MDHEN, CDR2 SYDVKM. This CDR3 comprises 17 residues.

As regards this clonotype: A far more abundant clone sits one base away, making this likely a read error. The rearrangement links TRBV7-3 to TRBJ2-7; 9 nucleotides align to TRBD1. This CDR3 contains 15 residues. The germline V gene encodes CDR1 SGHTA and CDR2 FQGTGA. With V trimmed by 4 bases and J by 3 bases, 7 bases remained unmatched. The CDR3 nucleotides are TGTGCCAGCAGCTGCGCCGGGACAGGGATCTACGAGCAGTACTTC. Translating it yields CASSCAGTGIYEQYF.

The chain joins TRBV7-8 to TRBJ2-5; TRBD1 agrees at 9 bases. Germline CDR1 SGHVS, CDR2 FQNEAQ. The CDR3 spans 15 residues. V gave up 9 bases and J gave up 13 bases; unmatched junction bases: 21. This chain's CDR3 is CASSRAGTGIYERYF. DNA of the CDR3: TGTGCCAGTAGCCGCGCCGGGACAGGGATCTACGAGCGGTACTTC.

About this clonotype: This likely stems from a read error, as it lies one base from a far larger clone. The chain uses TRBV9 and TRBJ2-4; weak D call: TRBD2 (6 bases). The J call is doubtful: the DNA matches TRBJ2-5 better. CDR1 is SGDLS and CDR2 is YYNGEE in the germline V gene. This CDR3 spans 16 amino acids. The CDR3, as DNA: TGTGCCAGCAGCGTAGGTACTAGCCTAATCCGAGAGACCCAGTACTTC. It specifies CASSVGTSLIRETQYF.

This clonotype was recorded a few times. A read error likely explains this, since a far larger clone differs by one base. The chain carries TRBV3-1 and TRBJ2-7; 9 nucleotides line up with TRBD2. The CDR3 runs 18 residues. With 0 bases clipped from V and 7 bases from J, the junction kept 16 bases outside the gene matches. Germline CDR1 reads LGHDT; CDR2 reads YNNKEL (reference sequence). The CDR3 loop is CASSQDPLELAGFNEQYF. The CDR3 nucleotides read TGTGCCAGCAGCCAAGATCCCTTGGAACTAGCGGGTTTCAATGAGCAGTACTTC.

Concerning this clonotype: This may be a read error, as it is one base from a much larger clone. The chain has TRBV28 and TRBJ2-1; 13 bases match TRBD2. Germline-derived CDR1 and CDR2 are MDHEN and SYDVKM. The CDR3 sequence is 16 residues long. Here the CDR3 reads CVSSRGGLAGSVEQFF. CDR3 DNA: TGTGTCAGCAGCCGCGGGGGACTAGCGGGATCTGTTGAGCAGTTCTTC.

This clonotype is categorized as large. The CDR3 coding sequence is TGTGCCAGCAGCGCGGACACCGATGAAAAACTGTTTTTT. It codes for CASSADTDEKLFF. The genes are TRBV5-4 and TRBJ1-4; possible D gene TRBD1, 5 bases. The CDR3 runs to 13 residues. The germline gives CDR1 SGHNT, CDR2 YYREEE (reference sequence). V was trimmed by 4 bases and J by 6 bases, leaving 10 bases between them.

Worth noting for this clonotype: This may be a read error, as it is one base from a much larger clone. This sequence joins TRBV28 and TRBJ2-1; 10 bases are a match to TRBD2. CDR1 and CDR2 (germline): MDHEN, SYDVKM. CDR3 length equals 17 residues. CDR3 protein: CASSSETPGLATDEQLF. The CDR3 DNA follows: TGTGCCAGCAGTTCCGAGACCCCGGGACTAGCGACGGATGAGCAGCTCTTC.

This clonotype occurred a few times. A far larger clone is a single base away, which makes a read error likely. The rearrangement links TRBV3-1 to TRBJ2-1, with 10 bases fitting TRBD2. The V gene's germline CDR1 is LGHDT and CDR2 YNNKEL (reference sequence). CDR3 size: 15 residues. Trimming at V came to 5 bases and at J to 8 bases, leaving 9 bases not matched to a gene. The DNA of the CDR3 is TGTGCCAGCAGCTGCGGGGGACTAGCGACGGATGAGCAGTTCTTC. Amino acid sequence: CASSCGGLATDEQFF.

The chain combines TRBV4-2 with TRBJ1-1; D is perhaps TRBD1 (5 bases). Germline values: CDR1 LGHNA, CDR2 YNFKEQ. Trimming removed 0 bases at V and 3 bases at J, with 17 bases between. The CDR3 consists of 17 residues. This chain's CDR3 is CASSQDERLAGHTEAFF. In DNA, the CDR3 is TGTGCCAGCAGCCAAGATGAGCGACTAGCGGGACACACTGAAGCTTTCTTT.

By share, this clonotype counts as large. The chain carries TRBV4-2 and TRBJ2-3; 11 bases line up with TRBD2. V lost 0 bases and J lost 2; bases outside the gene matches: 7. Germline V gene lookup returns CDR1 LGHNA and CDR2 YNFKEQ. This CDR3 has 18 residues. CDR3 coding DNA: TGTGCCAGCAGCCAAGATGAGCGACTAGCGGGACACACAGATACGCAGTATTTT. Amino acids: CASSQDERLAGHTDTQYF.

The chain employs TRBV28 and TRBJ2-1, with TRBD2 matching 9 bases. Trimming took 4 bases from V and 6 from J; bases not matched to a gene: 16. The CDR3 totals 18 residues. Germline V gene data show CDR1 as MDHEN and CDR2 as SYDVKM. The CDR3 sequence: CASSSETPELAGFNEQFF. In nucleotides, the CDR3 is TGTGCCAGCAGTTCCGAGACCCCGGAACTAGCGGGTTTCAATGAGCAGTTCTTC.

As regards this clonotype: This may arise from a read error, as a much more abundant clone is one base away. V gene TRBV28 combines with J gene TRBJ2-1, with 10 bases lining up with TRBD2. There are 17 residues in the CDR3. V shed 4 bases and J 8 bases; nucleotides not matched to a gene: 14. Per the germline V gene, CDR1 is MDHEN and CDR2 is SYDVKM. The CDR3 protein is CASSSEAPGLATDEQFF. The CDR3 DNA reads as TGTGCCAGCAGTTCCGAGGCCCCGGGACTAGCGACGGATGAGCAGTTCTTC.

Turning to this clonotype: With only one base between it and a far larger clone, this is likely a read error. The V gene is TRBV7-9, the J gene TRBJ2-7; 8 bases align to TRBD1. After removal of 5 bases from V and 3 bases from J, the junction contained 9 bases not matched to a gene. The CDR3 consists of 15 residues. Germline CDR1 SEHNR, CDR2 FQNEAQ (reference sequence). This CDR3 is CASSRARTGIYEQYF. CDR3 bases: TGTGCCAGCAGCCGCGCCAGGACAGGGATCTACGAGCAGTACTTC. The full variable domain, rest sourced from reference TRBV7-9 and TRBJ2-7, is DTGVSQNPRHKITKRGQNVTFRCDPISEHNRLYWYRQTLGQGPEFLTYFQNEAQLEKSRLLSDRFSAERPKGSFSTLEIQRTEQGDSAMYLCASSRARTGIYEQYFGPGTRLTVT.

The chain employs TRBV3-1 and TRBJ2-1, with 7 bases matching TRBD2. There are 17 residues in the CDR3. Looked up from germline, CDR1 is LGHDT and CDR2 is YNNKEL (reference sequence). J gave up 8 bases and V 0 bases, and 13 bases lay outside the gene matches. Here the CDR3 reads CASSQDPLELATDEQFF. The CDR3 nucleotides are TGTGCCAGCAGCCAAGATCCCTTGGAACTAGCGACGGATGAGCAGTTCTTC.

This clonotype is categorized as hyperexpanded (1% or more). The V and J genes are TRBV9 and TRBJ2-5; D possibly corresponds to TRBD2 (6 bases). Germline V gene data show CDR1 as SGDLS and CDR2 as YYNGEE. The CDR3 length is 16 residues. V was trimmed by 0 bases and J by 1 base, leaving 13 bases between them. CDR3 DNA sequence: TGTGCCAGCAGCGTAGGTACTAGCCTAATCCAAGAGACCCAGTACTTC. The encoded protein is CASSVGTSLIQETQYF.

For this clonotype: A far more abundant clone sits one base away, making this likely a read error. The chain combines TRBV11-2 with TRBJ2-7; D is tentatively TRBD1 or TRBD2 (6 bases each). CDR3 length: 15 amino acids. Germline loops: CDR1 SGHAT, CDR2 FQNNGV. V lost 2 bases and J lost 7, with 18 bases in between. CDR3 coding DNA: TGTGCCAGCAGCTTAATGGGGGGCGCCTACAATGAGCAGTACTTC. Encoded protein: CASSLMGGAYNEQYF.